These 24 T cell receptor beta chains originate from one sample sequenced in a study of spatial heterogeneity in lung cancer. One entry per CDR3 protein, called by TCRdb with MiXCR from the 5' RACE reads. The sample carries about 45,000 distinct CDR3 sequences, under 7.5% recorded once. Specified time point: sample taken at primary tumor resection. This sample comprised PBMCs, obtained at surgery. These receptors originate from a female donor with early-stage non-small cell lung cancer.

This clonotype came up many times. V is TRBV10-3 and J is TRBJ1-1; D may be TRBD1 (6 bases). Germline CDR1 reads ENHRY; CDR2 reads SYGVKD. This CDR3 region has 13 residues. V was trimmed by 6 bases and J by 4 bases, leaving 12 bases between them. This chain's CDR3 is CAIRGGGGTEAFF. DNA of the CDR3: TGTGCCATCAGGGGAGGGGGGGGCACTGAAGCTTTCTTT.

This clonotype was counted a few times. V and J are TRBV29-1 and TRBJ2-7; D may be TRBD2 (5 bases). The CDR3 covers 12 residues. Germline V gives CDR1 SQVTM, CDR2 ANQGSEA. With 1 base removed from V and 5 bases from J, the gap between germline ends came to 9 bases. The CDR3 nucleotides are TGCAGCGTTGAAGGGGGTAGCGACGAGCAGTACTTC. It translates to CSVEGGSDEQYF.

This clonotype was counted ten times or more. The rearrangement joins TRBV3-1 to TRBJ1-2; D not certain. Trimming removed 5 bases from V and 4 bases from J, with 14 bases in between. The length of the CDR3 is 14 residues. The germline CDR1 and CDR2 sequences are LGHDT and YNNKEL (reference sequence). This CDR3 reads CASSRMEKPYGYTF. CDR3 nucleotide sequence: TGTGCCAGCAGCAGGATGGAAAAGCCCTATGGCTACACCTTC.

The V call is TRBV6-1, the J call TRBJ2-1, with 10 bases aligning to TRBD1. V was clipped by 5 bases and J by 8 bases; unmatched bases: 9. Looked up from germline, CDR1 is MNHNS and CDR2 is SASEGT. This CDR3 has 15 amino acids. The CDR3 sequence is CASSSLTGGIDEQFF. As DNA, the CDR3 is TGTGCCAGCAGTTCCCTGACAGGGGGCATAGATGAGCAGTTCTTC.

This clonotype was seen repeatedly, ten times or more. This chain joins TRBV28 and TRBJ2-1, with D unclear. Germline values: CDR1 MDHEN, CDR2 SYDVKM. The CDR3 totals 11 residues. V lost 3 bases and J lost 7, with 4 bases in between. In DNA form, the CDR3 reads TGTGCCAGCAGTTTGAGGAATGAGCAGTTCTTC. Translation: CASSLRNEQFF.

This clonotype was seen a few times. DNA for the CDR3: TGTGCCAGCAGTTATCGGGGATTCTATGGCTACACCTTC. Protein sequence: CASSYRGFYGYTF. V and J are TRBV6-9 and TRBJ1-2; no clear D gene. This CDR3 spans 13 amino acids. The V gene's germline CDR1 is MNHGY and CDR2 SVAAGI. The V end lost 2 bases, the J end lost 4 bases, and 8 bases lay between the germline ends.

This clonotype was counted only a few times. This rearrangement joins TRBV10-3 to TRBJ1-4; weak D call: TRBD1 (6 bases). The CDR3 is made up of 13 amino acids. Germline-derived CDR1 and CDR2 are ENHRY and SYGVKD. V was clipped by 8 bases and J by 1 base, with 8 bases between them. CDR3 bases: TGTGCCATCTCCAGGGGAACTAATGAAAAACTGTTTTTT. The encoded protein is CAISRGTNEKLFF.

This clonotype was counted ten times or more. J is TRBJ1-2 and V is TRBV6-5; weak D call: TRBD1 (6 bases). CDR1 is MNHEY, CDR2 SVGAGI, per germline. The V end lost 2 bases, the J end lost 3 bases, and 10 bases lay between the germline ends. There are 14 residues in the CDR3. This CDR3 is CASSYAGADYGYTF. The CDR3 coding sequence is TGTGCCAGCAGTTACGCGGGGGCTGACTATGGCTACACCTTC.

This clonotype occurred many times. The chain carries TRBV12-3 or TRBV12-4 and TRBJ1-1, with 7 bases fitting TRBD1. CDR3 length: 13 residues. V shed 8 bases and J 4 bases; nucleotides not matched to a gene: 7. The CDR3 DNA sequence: TGTGCCAGCCGCAAAACAGGGGCCACTGAAGCTTTCTTT. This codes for CASRKTGATEAFF.

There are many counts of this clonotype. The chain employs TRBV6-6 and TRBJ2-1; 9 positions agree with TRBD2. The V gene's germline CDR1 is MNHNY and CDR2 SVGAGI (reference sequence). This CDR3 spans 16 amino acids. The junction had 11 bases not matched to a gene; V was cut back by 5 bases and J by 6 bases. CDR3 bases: TGTGCCAGCAGTCTAGCGGGGACCGCCCTAGGCAATGAGCAGTTCTTC. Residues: CASSLAGTALGNEQFF.

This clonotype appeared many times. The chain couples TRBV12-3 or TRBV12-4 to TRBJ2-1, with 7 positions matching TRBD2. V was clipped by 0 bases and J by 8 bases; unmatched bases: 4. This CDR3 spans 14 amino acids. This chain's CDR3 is CASSLALAWHEQFF. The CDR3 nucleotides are TGTGCCAGCAGTTTAGCACTAGCGTGGCATGAGCAGTTCTTC.

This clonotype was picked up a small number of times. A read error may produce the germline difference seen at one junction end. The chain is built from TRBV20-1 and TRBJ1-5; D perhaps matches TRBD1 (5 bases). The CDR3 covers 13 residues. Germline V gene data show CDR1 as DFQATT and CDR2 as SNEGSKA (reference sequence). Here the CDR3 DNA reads TGCAGTGCTGGAGACAGACCCAATCAGCCCCAGCATTTT. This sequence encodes CSAGDRPNQPQHF.

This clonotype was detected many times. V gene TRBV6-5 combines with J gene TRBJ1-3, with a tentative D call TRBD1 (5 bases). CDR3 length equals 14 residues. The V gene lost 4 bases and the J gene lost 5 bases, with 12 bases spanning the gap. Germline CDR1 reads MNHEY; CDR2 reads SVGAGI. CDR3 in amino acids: CASSSQGVRNTIYF. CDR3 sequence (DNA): TGTGCCAGCAGTTCCCAGGGTGTTAGAAACACCATATATTTT.

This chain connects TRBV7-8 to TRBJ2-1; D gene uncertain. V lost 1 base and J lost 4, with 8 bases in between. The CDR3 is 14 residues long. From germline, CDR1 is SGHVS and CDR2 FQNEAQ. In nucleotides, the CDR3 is TGTGCCAGCAGCTTAGTGGCACATTACAATGAGCAGTTCTTC. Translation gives CASSLVAHYNEQFF.

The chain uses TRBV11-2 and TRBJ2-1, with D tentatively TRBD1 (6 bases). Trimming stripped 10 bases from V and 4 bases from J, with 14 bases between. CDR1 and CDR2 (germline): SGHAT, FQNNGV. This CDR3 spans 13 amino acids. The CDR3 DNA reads TGTGCCACCCAGGGGTCTTCATACAATGAGCAGTTCTTC. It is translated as CATQGSSYNEQFF.

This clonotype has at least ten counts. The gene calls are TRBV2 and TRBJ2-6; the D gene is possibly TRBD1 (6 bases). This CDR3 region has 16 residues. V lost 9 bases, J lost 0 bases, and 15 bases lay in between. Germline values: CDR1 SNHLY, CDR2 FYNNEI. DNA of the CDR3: TGTGCCAGTAATTCTGACAGGCCCTCTGGGGCCAACGTCCTGACTTTC. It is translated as CASNSDRPSGANVLTF.

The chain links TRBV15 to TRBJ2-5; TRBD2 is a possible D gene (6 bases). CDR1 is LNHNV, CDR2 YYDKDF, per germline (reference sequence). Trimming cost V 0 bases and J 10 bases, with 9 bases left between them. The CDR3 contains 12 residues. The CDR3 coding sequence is TGTGCCACCAGCAGAGATAGCGGTGACCAGTACTTC. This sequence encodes CATSRDSGDQYF. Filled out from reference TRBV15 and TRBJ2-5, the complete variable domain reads DAMVIQNPRYQVTQFGKPVTLSCSQTLNHNVMYWYQQKSSQAPKLLFHYYDKDFNNEADTPDNFQSRRPNTSFCFLDIRSPGLGDTAMYLCATSRDSGDQYFGPGTRLLVL.

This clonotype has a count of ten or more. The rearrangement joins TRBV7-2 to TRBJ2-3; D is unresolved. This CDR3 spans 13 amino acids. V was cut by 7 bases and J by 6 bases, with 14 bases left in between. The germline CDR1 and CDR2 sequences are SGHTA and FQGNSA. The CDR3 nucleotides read TGTGCCAGCACCTCCTATCCCCGGGATACGCAGTATTTT. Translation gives CASTSYPRDTQYF.

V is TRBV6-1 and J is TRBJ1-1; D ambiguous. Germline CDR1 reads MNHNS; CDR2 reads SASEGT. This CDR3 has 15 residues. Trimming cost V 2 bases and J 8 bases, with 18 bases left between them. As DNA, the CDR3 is TGTGCCAGCAGTGAAAACGGGCTATCTGGTTTAGAAGCTTTCTTT. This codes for CASSENGLSGLEAFF.

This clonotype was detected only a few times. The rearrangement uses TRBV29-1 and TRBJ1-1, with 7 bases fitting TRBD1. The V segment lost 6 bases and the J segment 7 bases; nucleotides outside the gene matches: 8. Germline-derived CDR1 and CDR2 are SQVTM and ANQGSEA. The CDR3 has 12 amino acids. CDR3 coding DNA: TGCAGCGTGGACGACAGGGTGGGTGAAGCTTTCTTT. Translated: CSVDDRVGEAFF.

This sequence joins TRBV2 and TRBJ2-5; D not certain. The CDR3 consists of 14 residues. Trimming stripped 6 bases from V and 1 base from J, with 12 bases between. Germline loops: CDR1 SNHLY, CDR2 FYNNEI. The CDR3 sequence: CASSQQTAQETQYF. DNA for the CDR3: TGTGCCAGCAGCCAACAGACTGCCCAAGAGACCCAGTACTTC.

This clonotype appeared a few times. This CDR3 reads CASSPQNAVNEKLFF. The CDR3 DNA follows: TGTGCCAGCTCACCACAAAACGCGGTTAATGAAAAACTGTTTTTT. This chain joins TRBV18 and TRBJ1-4; D uncertain. V lost 1 base, J lost 4 bases, and 10 bases lay in between. Germline-derived CDR1 and CDR2 are KGHSH and LQKENI. CDR3 size: 15 residues.

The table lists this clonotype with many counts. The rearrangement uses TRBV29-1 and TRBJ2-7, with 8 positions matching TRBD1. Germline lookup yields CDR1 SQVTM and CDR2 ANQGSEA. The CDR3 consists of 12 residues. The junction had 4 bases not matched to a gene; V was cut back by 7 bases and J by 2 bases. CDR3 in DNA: TGCAGCGCCGAGGGACAGGCCTACGAGCAGTACTTC. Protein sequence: CSAEGQAYEQYF.

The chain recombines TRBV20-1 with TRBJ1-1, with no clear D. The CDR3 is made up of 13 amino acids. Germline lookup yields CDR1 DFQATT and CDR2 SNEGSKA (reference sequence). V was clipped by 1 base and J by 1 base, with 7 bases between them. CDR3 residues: CSARGSSNTEAFF. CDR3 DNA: TGCAGTGCTAGAGGTAGCTCGAACACTGAAGCTTTCTTT.